This TCR beta chain appears in the sequencing data of a study of T cell changes during pregnancy in multiple sclerosis. TCRdb keeps only in-frame clones here, not all; method: immunoSEQ multiplex PCR. Among 85,000 to 120,000 clones listed, just under 95% were seen once. The specimen was peripheral blood, collected after pregnancy. The source of this sequence is a female donor with multiple sclerosis, enrolled in a pregnancy study.

For the CDR3, the DNA is TGTGCCAGCAGTTTATCGCCGGAGTCTGGAAACACCATATATTTT. It yields the protein CASSLSPESGNTIYF. This chain joins TRBV27 and TRBJ1-3; D unresolved. The V gene lost 0 bases and the J gene lost 1 base, with 7 bases spanning the gap. The CDR3 has 15 amino acids. Germline lookup yields CDR1 MNHEY and CDR2 SMNVEV (reference sequence).